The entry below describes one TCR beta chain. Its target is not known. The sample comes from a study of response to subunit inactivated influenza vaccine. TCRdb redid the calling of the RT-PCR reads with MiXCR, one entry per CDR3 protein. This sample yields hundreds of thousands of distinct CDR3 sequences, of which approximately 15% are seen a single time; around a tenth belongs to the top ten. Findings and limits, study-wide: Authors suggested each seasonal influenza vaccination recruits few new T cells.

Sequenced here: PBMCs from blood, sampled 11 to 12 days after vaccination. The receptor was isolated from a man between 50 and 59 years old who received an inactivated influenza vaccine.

The CDR3: CATSRAGELFF. CDR3 nucleotide sequence: TGTGCCACCAGCAGAGCCGGGGAGCTGTTTTTT. The chain carries TRBV15 and TRBJ2-2; D gene ambiguous. Looked up from germline, CDR1 is LNHNV and CDR2 is YYDKDF (reference sequence). The CDR3 spans 11 residues. V lost 1 base to trimming and J lost 6 bases, with 0 bases between them.